These T cell receptor beta chains were read from a single sample in a study of cytomegalovirus exposure and HLA in healthy donors. Clones were read by immunoSEQ multiplex PCR, and TCRdb kept only the in-frame ones, dropping some. The sample contains roughly 130,000 clones, 55% to 75% of which appear only once. The sample taken for sequencing was PBMCs. The receptors come from a man in his thirties or forties in good health and CMV-seropositive. CDR3s include the opening cysteine and the closing phenylalanine or tryptophan. A D gene is named only where the DNA matches it firmly. The size field is filled for only some rows; it gives once, few, many or a size class.

- | TRBJ2-7 | - | 15 | TRBV2 | CASSDLARAAYEQYF | TGTGCCAGCAGTGATCTGGCTAGAGCCGCTTACGAGCAGTACTTC
- | TRBJ1-1 | - | 14 | TRBV27 | CASSLTAVNTEAFF | TGTGCCAGCAGTTTAACGGCGGTAAACACTGAAGCTTTCTTT
TRBD1 | TRBJ1-1 | - | 13 | TRBV6-1 | CASRSTGDTEAFF | TGTGCCAGCAGGTCGACAGGGGACACTGAAGCTTTCTTT
TRBD1 | TRBJ2-7 | few | 15 | TRBV6-5 | CASSSTGAHSYEQYF | TGTGCCAGCAGTTCGACAGGGGCTCATTCCTACGAGCAGTACTTC
TRBD2 | TRBJ2-1 | - | 14 | TRBV7-3 | CASSLLGRGSEQFF | TGTGCCAGCAGCTTACTAGGGCGGGGGAGTGAGCAGTTCTTC
- | TRBJ2-3 | - | 15 | TRBV9 | CASSVDPQSTDTQYF | TGTGCCAGCAGCGTAGACCCCCAGAGCACAGATACGCAGTATTTT
TRBD1 | TRBJ2-7 | few | 18 | TRBV5-1 | CASSFTTGPDNYIDEQYF | TGCGCCAGCAGCTTCACGACAGGGCCAGATAACTACATAGACGAGCAGTACTTC
TRBD2 | TRBJ2-1 | - | 16 | TRBV5-1 | CASSVTSGISYNEQFF | TGCGCCAGCAGCGTGACTAGCGGGATCTCCTACAATGAGCAGTTCTTC
- | TRBJ2-1 | - | 13 | TRBV5-4 | CASSSKLDNEQFF | TGTGCCAGCAGCTCAAAGCTCGACAATGAGCAGTTCTTC
- | TRBJ1-4 | few | 17 | TRBV5-7 | CASSLAWDVPAGEKLFF | TGTGCCAGCAGCTTGGCTTGGGATGTTCCGGCGGGGGAAAAACTGTTTTTT
- | TRBJ2-7 | once | 16 | TRBV5-1 | CASSLGGRTSRYEQYF | TGCGCCAGCAGCTTGGGTGGGAGGACCTCTCGGTACGAGCAGTACTTC
TRBD2 | TRBJ2-2 | once | 15 | TRBV27 | CASSGLAGRTGELFF | TGTGCCAGCAGTGGACTAGCGGGGAGGACCGGGGAGCTGTTTTTT
TRBD2 | TRBJ2-3 | - | 15 | TRBV10-3 | CAISGLAGITDTQYF | TGTGCCATCTCTGGACTAGCGGGGATCACAGATACGCAGTATTTT
TRBD2 | TRBJ2-2 | - | 15 | TRBV6-1 | CASTGLGGGTGELFF | TGTGCCAGCACTGGGCTGGGGGGGGGCACCGGGGAGCTGTTTTTT
- | TRBJ2-6 | few | 14 | TRBV6-1 | CASSYNSGANVLTF | TGTGCCAGCAGTTATAATTCTGGGGCCAACGTCCTGACTTTC
- | TRBJ2-6 | few | 15 | TRBV4-2 | CASSQGTSGANVLTF | TGTGCCAGCAGCCAAGGGACTTCTGGGGCCAACGTCCTGACTTTC
- | TRBJ2-3 | once | 13 | TRBV27 | CASRFTYVDTQYF | TGTGCCAGCAGGTTCACCTACGTAGATACGCAGTATTTT
- | TRBJ2-1 | - | 14 | TRBV15 | CATSRDTVINEQFF | TGTGCCACCAGCAGAGATACGGTCATTAATGAGCAGTTCTTC
TRBD2 | TRBJ2-7 | few | 14 | TRBV5-4 | CASSKKTSGYEQYF | TGTGCCAGCAGTAAGAAGACTAGCGGCTACGAGCAGTACTTC
TRBD2 | TRBJ2-5 | - | 15 | TRBV7-3 | CASSLGRLAKETQYF | TGTGCCAGCAGCTTAGGGAGACTAGCGAAAGAGACCCAGTACTTC
- | TRBJ2-7 | - | 15 | TRBV27 | CASSLFQGKGYEQYF | TGTGCCAGCAGTTTATTCCAGGGTAAGGGGTACGAGCAGTACTTC
TRBD1 | TRBJ1-3 | - | 19 | TRBV6-1 | CASSEALLRQGYSGNTIYF | TGTGCCAGCAGTGAAGCGCTGTTGAGACAGGGATACTCTGGAAACACCATATATTTT
- | TRBJ1-1 | - | 14 | TRBV6-4 | CASFPFTPYTEAFF | TGTGCCAGCTTTCCTTTTACACCCTACACTGAAGCTTTCTTT
- | TRBJ1-5 | - | 14 | TRBV27 | CASSLRQGGQPQHF | TGTGCCAGCAGTTTACGTCAGGGTGGGCAGCCCCAGCATTTT
TRBD1 | TRBJ1-1 | - | 16 | TRBV25-1 | CASSESGRGRNTEAFF | TGTGCCAGCAGTGAATCTGGCAGGGGGCGGAACACTGAAGCTTTCTTT
TRBD1 | TRBJ1-2 | - | 17 | TRBV5-4 | CASSYYQGQGLHYGYTF | TGTGCCAGCAGCTACTACCAGGGACAGGGGCTTCACTATGGCTACACCTTC
- | TRBJ2-7 | - | 12 | TRBV28 | CAGGRGTYEQYF | TGTGCCGGGGGGAGAGGGACCTACGAGCAGTACTTC
TRBD2 | TRBJ2-5 | - | 16 | TRBV28 | CASTTGLAGEQETQYF | TGTGCCAGCACCACGGGACTAGCGGGGGAACAAGAGACCCAGTACTTC
TRBD1 | TRBJ1-2 | - | 14 | TRBV9 | CASSSWTGARGYTF | TGTGCCAGCAGTAGCTGGACAGGGGCGCGAGGCTACACCTTC
- | TRBJ1-3 | - | 14 | TRBV5-1 | CASSFLEAGNTIYF | TGCGCCAGCAGCTTCCTTGAGGCTGGAAACACCATATATTTT
- | TRBJ1-1 | - | 12 | TRBV19 | CASSRQNTEAFF | TGTGCCAGTAGCAGACAGAACACTGAAGCTTTCTTT
- | TRBJ2-1 | - | 13 | TRBV5-6 | CASSPSRNYEQFF | TGTGCCAGCAGCCCGTCCAGGAACTATGAGCAGTTCTTC
- | TRBJ2-7 | few | 12 | TRBV5-1 | CASSLAVGEQYF | TGCGCCAGCAGCTTGGCCGTGGGCGAGCAGTACTTC
- | TRBJ1-4 | few | 13 | TRBV9 | CASSPPGVEKLFF | TGTGCCAGCAGCCCGCCCGGGGTTGAAAAACTGTTTTTT
TRBD2 | TRBJ2-7 | - | 17 | TRBV4-2 | CASSQTSGDPYSYEQYF | TGTGCCAGCAGCCAAACTAGCGGCGACCCGTACTCCTACGAGCAGTACTTC
TRBD1 | TRBJ1-4 | - | 15 | TRBV19 | CASSTRTGINEKLFF | TGTGCCAGTAGTACCCGGACAGGGATTAATGAAAAACTGTTTTTT
- | TRBJ2-2 | - | 13 | TRBV7-3 | CASSFLSTGELFF | TGTGCCAGCAGCTTCTTGTCCACCGGGGAGCTGTTTTTT
TRBD2 | TRBJ2-7 | - | 16 | TRBV11-1 | CASSSPALAGIYEQYF | TGTGCCAGCAGCTCTCCTGCCCTAGCGGGAATCTACGAGCAGTACTTC
- | TRBJ2-4 | - | 14 | TRBV27 | CASSWLASKNIQYF | TGTGCCAGCAGTTGGCTAGCCTCCAAAAACATTCAGTACTTC
TRBD2 | TRBJ2-1 | - | 14 | TRBV18 | CASSRGLAHNEQFF | TGTGCCAGCTCTCGGGGACTAGCCCACAATGAGCAGTTCTTC
- | TRBJ2-7 | - | 16 | TRBV11-3 | CASSSIATLNSYEQYF | TGTGCCAGCAGCTCGATAGCTACGCTTAACTCCTACGAGCAGTACTTC
- | TRBJ2-6 | few | 15 | TRBV7-8 | CASRPRGSGANVLTF | TGTGCCAGCAGACCGCGGGGCTCTGGGGCCAACGTCCTGACTTTC